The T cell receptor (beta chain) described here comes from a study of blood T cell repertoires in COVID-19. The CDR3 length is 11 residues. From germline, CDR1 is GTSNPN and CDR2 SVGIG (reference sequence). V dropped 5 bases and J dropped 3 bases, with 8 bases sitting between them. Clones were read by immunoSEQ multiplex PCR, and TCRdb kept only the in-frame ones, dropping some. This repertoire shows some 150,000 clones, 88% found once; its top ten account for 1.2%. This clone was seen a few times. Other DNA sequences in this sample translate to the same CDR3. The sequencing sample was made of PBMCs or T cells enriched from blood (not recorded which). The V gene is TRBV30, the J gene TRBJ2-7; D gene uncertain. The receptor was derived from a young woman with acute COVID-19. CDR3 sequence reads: CAWEGVYEQYF. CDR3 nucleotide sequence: TGTGCCTGGGAAGGAGTCTACGAGCAGTACTTC. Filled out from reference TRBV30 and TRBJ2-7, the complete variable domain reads SQTIHQWPATLVQPVGSPLSLECTVEGTSNPNLYWYRQAAGRGLQLLFYSVGIGQISSEVPQNLSASRPQDRQFILSSKKLLLSDSGFYLCAWEGVYEQYFGPGTRLTVT.